This is a list of T cell receptor beta chains from one sample in a study of PD-1 blockade in classical Hodgkin lymphoma. Clones were sequenced by immunoSEQ multiplex PCR, and TCRdb holds only the in-frame ones, with some missing. The sample holds 20,000 to 30,000 clones, approximately 82% seen once. The starting material was peripheral blood mononuclear cells (PBMCs), obtained before the second cycle of nivolumab. The source of these receptors is a human donor with classical Hodgkin lymphoma. Each CDR3 is given with its conserved first and last residue. The D gene is left open where the match is weak. The size of a clone is reported for some rows only, either as once, few or many, or as a class for expanded clones.

J | V | size | D | DNA | CDR3
TRBJ2-3 | TRBV4-2 | once | . | TGTGCCAGCAGCCGTCTCATGGGGGAAATGGGGGATACGCAGTATTTT | CASSRLMGEMGDTQYF
TRBJ2-3 | TRBV27 | . | . | TGTGCCAGCAGTTTCTGGGCCTCCACAGATACGCAGTATTTT | CASSFWASTDTQYF
TRBJ2-1 | TRBV7-9 | few | TRBD1 | TGTGCCAGCAGTCGACAGGGGCTGGTCGAGTTCTTC | CASSRQGLVEFF
TRBJ1-1 | TRBV2 | few | TRBD1 | TGTGCCAGCAGTACAGGGGGCTATTGGAACACTGAAGCTTTCTTT | CASSTGGYWNTEAFF
TRBJ2-4 | TRBV7-9 | . | . | TGTGCCAGCAGCAGTTCGACAGGAGCCAAAAACATTCAGTACTTC | CASSSSTGAKNIQYF
TRBJ1-2 | TRBV29-1 | . | TRBD1 | TGCAGCGTCGCGACAGGGGGAACTGGCTATGGCTACACCTTC | CSVATGGTGYGYTF
TRBJ2-1 | TRBV11-3 | . | . | TGTGCCAGCAGCTTAGATCGAAGGGACAATGAGCAGTTCTTC | CASSLDRRDNEQFF
TRBJ2-1 | TRBV4-1 | . | TRBD2 | TGCGCCAGCAGCCTAGCGGGGGCCTACAATGAGCAGTTCTTC | CASSLAGAYNEQFF
TRBJ1-2 | TRBV19 | . | TRBD1 | TGTGCCAGTAGCCCCACACCGGGACAGCTCTTCTATGGCTACACCTTC | CASSPTPGQLFYGYTF
TRBJ1-6 | TRBV4-1 | . | . | TGCGCCAGCAGCCAAGATGGACTCCGCTATAATTCACCCCTCCACTTT | CASSQDGLRYNSPLHF
TRBJ2-7 | TRBV27 | . | . | TGTGCCAGCAGTTTGGGGCTGCGCGGCGAGCAGTACTTC | CASSLGLRGEQYF
TRBJ2-7 | TRBV5-4 | once | . | TGTGCCAGCAGCTTGACGACGGGAACCTCCTACGAGCAGTACTTC | CASSLTTGTSYEQYF
TRBJ1-3 | TRBV5-6 | few | . | TGTGCCAGCAGCCCCGGGGGTCGCTCTGGAAACACCATATATTTT | CASSPGGRSGNTIYF
TRBJ2-5 | TRBV6-1 | . | . | TGTGCCAGCAGTGCCTACTTGGGACCTCCCCAAGAGACCCAGTACTTC | CASSAYLGPPQETQYF
TRBJ2-1 | TRBV11-2 | . | TRBD1 | TGTGCCAGCAGCCGGGACAGCTACAATGAGCAGTTCTTC | CASSRDSYNEQFF
TRBJ2-6 | TRBV5-6 | . | . | TGTGCCAGCAGCTTGGTATCAGAGCTTTACTCTGGGGCCAACGTCCTGACTTTC | CASSLVSELYSGANVLTF
TRBJ2-4 | TRBV28 | . | . | TGTGCCAGCAGCAACAGGGCCCTCGCCAAAAACATTCAGTACTTC | CASSNRALAKNIQYF
TRBJ1-3 | TRBV28 | . | . | TGTGCCAGCAGTCCCGGGACTGCTGGAAACACCATATGTTTT | CASSPGTAGNTICF
TRBJ1-5 | TRBV6-6 | . | TRBD1 | TGTGCCAGCAGTCATGGACAGGGAAGCAATCAGCCCCAGCATTTT | CASSHGQGSNQPQHF
TRBJ1-3 | TRBV4-1 | . | . | TGCGCCAGCAGCCAAGTGACGGGGTCTGGAAACACCATATATTTT | CASSQVTGSGNTIYF
TRBJ1-2 | TRBV2 | . | . | TGTGCCAGCAGTGAATTGGCGACAGGAAGCTATGGCTACGCCTTC | CASSELATGSYGYAF
TRBJ2-1 | TRBV7-9 | . | . | TGTGCCAGCAGCCCCGGGGGAAGCTCCTACAATGAGCAGTTCTTC | CASSPGGSSYNEQFF
TRBJ2-1 | TRBV28 | once | TRBD1 | TGTGCCAGCAGTTTTAGGGACAGGGCCTACAATGAGCAGTTCTTC | CASSFRDRAYNEQFF
TRBJ1-3 | TRBV28 | . | . | TGTGCCAGCAGACCTCACGGACGGAGCTCTGGAAACACCATATATTTT | CASRPHGRSSGNTIYF
TRBJ2-3 | TRBV27 | . | . | TGTGCCAGCAGTTTAAGGGGGGTGAGAGATACGCAGTATTTT | CASSLRGVRDTQYF
TRBJ1-4 | TRBV9 | . | TRBD1 | TGTGCCAGCAGCGCACAGGGGTGGGGTGAAAAACTGTTTTTT | CASSAQGWGEKLFF